One T cell receptor beta chain is described in this entry. Its antigen is not identified. The data stem from a study of cytomegalovirus exposure and HLA in healthy donors. Study-wide results and caveats: It emerged from a later analysis that several of the most significant clusters appeared to be linked to common viral pathogens. The authors judged a highly shared variant cluster likely a sequencing artifact. A later analysis reportedly found fewer N-insertions in an Asian-associated ancestry cluster than the approximately 670-donor mean.

60 Vbeta and 13 Jbeta primers were used in PCR. This table comes from immunoSEQ multiplex PCR, and its TCRdb copy is limited to in-frame clones, with some not included. The repertoire holds about 300,000 clones, with just over 85% as singletons. This CDR3 has 16 amino acids. Germline CDR1 is SNHLY and CDR2 is FYNNEI. Unmatched junction bases numbered 3, after V lost 0 bases and J lost 5 bases. The sequence came from a middle-aged man in good health and CMV-seropositive. The sequenced sample consisted of PBMCs. This rearrangement joins TRBV2 to TRBJ2-1, with TRBD2 identical over 11 bases. The CDR3 DNA is TGTGCCAGCAGTGAAGCTAGCGGGAGGGCCAACAATGAGCAGTTCTTC. Amino acid sequence: CASSEASGRANNEQFF.